These 2 T cell receptor beta chains were sequenced from one sample in a study of Graves' ophthalmopathy and Graves' hyperthyroidism. TCR beta CDR3 amplification used RNA transcripts. After a first-round RT-PCR with HTBI primers, a second-round multiplex PCR was run. TCRdb used MiXCR to reprocess the multiplex PCR reads, holding one entry per CDR3 protein. This repertoire shows some 350,000 distinct CDR3 sequences, about a sixth found once; its top ten account for roughly 2.4%. Source material: peripheral blood. The receptors were sampled from an adult woman with stable Graves' hyperthyroidism.

This clonotype has a count of ten or more. The J gene is TRBJ1-2, the V gene TRBV5-1; D gene uncertain. This CDR3 contains 14 residues. Germline-derived CDR1 and CDR2 are SGHRS and YFSETQ. V was trimmed by 3 bases and J by 0 bases, leaving 9 bases between them. CDR3 loop: CASSSSTPNYGYTF. CDR3 DNA sequence: TGCGCCAGCAGCTCATCAACCCCTAACTATGGCTACACCTTC.

The chain is built from TRBV4-2 and TRBJ2-7, with 8 bases that match TRBD2. Germline V gene lookup returns CDR1 LGHNA and CDR2 YNFKEQ. The CDR3 has 17 residues. V lost 0 bases to trimming and J lost 0 bases; unmatched junction nucleotides: 7. CDR3 region: CASSQDRGGVGSYEQYF. CDR3 DNA sequence: TGTGCCAGCAGCCAAGATCGGGGGGGGGTCGGCTCCTACGAGCAGTACTTC.